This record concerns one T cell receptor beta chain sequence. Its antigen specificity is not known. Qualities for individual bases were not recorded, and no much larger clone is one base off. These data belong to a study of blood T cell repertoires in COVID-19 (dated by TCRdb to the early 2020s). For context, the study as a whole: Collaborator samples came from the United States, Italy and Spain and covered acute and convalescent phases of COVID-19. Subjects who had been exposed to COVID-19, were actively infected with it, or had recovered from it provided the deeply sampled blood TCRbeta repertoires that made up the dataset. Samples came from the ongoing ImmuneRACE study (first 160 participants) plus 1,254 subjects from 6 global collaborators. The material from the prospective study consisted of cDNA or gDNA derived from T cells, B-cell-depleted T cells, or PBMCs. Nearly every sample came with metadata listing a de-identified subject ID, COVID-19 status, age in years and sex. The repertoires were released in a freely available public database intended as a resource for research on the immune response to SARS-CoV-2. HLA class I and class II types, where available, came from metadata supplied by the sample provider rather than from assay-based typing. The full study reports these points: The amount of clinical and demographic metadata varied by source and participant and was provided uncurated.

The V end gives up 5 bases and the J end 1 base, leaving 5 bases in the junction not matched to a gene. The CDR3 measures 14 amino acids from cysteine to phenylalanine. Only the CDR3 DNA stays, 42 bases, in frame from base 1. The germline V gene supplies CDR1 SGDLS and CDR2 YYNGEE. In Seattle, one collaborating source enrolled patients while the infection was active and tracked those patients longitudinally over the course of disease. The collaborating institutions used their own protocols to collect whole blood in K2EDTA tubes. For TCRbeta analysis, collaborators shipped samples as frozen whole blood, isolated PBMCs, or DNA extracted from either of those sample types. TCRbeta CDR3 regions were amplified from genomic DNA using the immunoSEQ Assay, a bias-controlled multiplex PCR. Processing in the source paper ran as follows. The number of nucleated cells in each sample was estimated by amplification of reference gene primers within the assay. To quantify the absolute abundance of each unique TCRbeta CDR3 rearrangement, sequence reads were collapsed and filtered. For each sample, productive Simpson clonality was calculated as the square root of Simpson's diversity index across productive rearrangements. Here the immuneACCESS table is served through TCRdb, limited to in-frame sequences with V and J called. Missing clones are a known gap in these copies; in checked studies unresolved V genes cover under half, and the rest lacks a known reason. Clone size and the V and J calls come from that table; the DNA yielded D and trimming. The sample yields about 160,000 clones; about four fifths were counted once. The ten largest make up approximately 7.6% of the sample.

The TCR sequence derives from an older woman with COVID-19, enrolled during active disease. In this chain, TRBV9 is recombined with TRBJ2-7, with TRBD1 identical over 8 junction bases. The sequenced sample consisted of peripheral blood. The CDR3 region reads CASSRTGGSYEQYF. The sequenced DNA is TGTGCCAGCAGTCGTACAGGGGGATCCTACGAGCAGTACTTC.